These 14 T cell receptor beta chains were sequenced from one sample in a study of blood T cells in healthy people across ages. Sample-barcoded 5' priming and a J-beta primer mix drove a second PCR of roughly 7 to 11 cycles. TCRdb used MiXCR to reprocess the 5' RACE reads, holding one entry per CDR3 protein. The sample contains fewer than 1,000,000 distinct CDR3 sequences, roughly 44% of which appear only once. The sample was blood. Source of these receptors: a man between 60 and 75 years old in good health.

The chain uses TRBV7-2 and TRBJ2-7; 15 bases agree with TRBD2. The CDR3 is 16 residues long. J was trimmed by 2 bases and V by 4 bases; bases with no gene match: 3. Germline V gives CDR1 SGHTA, CDR2 FQGNSA. The CDR3 coding sequence is TGTGCCAGCAGCTCCCGGACTAGCGGGGGGGCCTACGAGCAGTACTTC. Its protein is CASSSRTSGGAYEQYF.

This clonotype was seen more than once but under ten times. This rearrangement joins TRBV7-8 to TRBJ2-3; perhaps TRBD2 as D (5 bases). Germline V gene data show CDR1 as SGHVS and CDR2 as FQNEAQ. This CDR3 has 14 residues. Trimming took 2 bases from V and 4 from J, leaving 10 bases between them. The CDR3 bases are TGTGCCAGCAGCTTATCTCTGAGGGCAGATACGCAGTATTTT. Protein sequence: CASSLSLRADTQYF.

This sequence joins TRBV4-1 and TRBJ2-3; 8 nucleotides line up with TRBD2. This CDR3 spans 15 amino acids. CDR1 is MGHRA, CDR2 YSYEKL, per germline. J lost 4 bases, V lost 2 bases, and 5 bases had no gene match. DNA for the CDR3: TGCGCCAGCAGCCAATCCGCGGGGGGCCCAGATACGCAGTATTTT. Its protein is CASSQSAGGPDTQYF.

This clonotype was detected only a few times. The V call is TRBV5-1, the J call TRBJ2-1; weak D call: TRBD1 (6 bases). CDR3 length equals 16 residues. V was cut by 1 base and J by 0 bases, with 11 bases left in between. The germline V gene has CDR1 SGHRS and CDR2 YFSETQ. CDR3: CASSLMGASSYNEQFF. In DNA, the CDR3 is TGCGCCAGCAGCTTGATGGGGGCGAGCTCCTACAATGAGCAGTTCTTC.

In its sample, this clonotype was seen a few times. The junction departs from germline at one end; a sequencing error may be responsible. The rearrangement joins TRBV12-3 or TRBV12-4 to TRBJ2-3, with D perhaps TRBD1 or TRBD2 (5 bases each). This CDR3 has 13 residues. The CDR3 region is CASSPGTPDTQYF. The CDR3, as DNA: TGTGCTAGCAGTCCAGGGACCCCAGATACGCAGTATTTT.

This clonotype was detected many times. The chain couples TRBV29-1 to TRBJ1-2; D not certain. Germline V lookup: CDR1 SQVTM, CDR2 ANQGSEA. V was trimmed by 4 bases and J by 8 bases, leaving 14 bases between them. The CDR3 is 12 amino acids. This chain's CDR3 is CSVGSWEGGYTF. DNA for the CDR3: TGCAGCGTTGGTTCATGGGAAGGGGGCTACACCTTC.

Many counts were recorded for this clonotype. This chain joins TRBV5-1 and TRBJ2-3; 7 nucleotides agree with TRBD1. Per the germline V gene, CDR1 is SGHRS and CDR2 is YFSETQ. V gave up 4 bases and J gave up 0 bases; unmatched junction bases: 8. This CDR3 comprises 16 residues. CDR3 DNA sequence: TGCGCCAGCAGCGGAAAGGGGGCGATGAGCACAGATACGCAGTATTTT. This sequence encodes CASSGKGAMSTDTQYF.

The chain is built from TRBV14 and TRBJ2-1, with a tentative D call TRBD1 (6 bases). TRBJ2-7 explains the end of the DNA better; the J call may be wrong. This CDR3 comprises 15 residues. The germline gives CDR1 SGHDN, CDR2 FVKESK. The CDR3: CASSNRDTWYYEQYF. The CDR3 nucleotides read TGTGCCAGCAGCAACCGGGACACCTGGTACTACGAGCAGTACTTC.

This clonotype was counted a few times. V is TRBV7-6 and J is TRBJ2-5, with D possibly TRBD1 on 5 matching bases. The CDR3 is made up of 13 amino acids. Germline assignment: CDR1 SGHVS and CDR2 FNYEAQ. The V and J ends lost 9 bases and 1 base respectively, with 12 bases between them. This chain's CDR3 is CASQGAPQETQYF. CDR3 DNA sequence: TGTGCCAGTCAGGGTGCCCCCCAAGAGACCCAGTACTTC.

This chain connects TRBV4-1 to TRBJ2-4; possible D gene TRBD1, 6 bases. Judging by the DNA end, TRBJ2-7 fits better; the J call may be wrong. The V gene's germline CDR1 is MGHRA and CDR2 YSYEKL. The CDR3 consists of 13 residues. DNA of the CDR3: TGCGCCAGCAGCCAGGGGGCAACCTTCGAGCAGTACTTC. Translated: CASSQGATFEQYF.

This chain joins TRBV5-5 and TRBJ2-5; D unresolved. Germline V gene lookup returns CDR1 SGHKS and CDR2 YYEKEE (reference sequence). The V end lost 1 base, the J end lost 1 base, and 11 bases lay between the germline ends. CDR3 length: 15 residues. The DNA for the CDR3 is TGTGCCAGCAGCTTGTCGCCAGTCCCCCAAGAGACCCAGTACTTC. This codes for CASSLSPVPQETQYF.

This chain connects TRBV5-1 to TRBJ1-1, with TRBD1 as a possible D gene (5 bases). The CDR3 loop spans 14 amino acids. Deletions cut 0 bases from V and 4 bases from J, with 10 bases between. Germline V CDR1 and CDR2: SGHRS, YFSETQ. CDR3 protein: CASSLASGGTEAFF. CDR3 coding DNA: TGCGCCAGCAGCTTGGCCTCGGGGGGCACTGAAGCTTTCTTT. Full variable domain (rest looked up from reference TRBV5-1 and TRBJ1-1): KAGVTQTPRYLIKTRGQQVTLSCSPISGHRSVSWYQQTPGQGLQFLFEYFSETQRNKGNFPGRFSGRQFSNSRSEMNVSTLELGDSALYLCASSLASGGTEAFFGQGTRLTVV.

This clonotype was counted a few times. The gene calls are TRBV6-1 and TRBJ2-7; D call uncertain. This CDR3 spans 13 amino acids. Germline V CDR1 and CDR2: MNHNS, SASEGT. Trimming removed 8 bases from V and 0 bases from J, with 11 bases in between. The CDR3 protein is CASETGFSYEQYF. CDR3 coding DNA: TGTGCCAGCGAAACCGGGTTCTCCTACGAGCAGTACTTC.

For the CDR3, the DNA is TGCGCCAGCAAGCAGGAGGACAGGGAGGTATGGGGCTACACCTTC. Its translation: CASKQEDREVWGYTF. This chain joins TRBV5-1 and TRBJ1-2, with 8 bases identical to TRBD1. CDR3 size: 15 residues. Germline V lookup: CDR1 SGHRS, CDR2 YFSETQ. V was clipped by 6 bases and J by 8 bases; unmatched bases: 15.